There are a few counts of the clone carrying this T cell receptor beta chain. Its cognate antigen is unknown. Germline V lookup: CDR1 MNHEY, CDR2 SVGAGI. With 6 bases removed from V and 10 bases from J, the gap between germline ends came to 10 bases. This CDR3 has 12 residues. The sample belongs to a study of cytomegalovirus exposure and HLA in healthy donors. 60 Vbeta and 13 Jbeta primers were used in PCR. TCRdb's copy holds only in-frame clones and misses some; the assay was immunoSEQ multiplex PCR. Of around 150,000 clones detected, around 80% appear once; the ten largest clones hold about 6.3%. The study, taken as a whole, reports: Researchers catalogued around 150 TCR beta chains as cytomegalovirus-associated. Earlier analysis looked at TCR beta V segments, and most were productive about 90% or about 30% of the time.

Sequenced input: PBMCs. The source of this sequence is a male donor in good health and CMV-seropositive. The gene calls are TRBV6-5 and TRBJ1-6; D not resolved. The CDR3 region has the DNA TGTGCCAGCAGCCCCCTCCTATCACCCCTCCACTTT. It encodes CASSPLLSPLHF.